Reported below is one T cell receptor beta chain. These data originate in a study of T cell changes during pregnancy in multiple sclerosis. The CDR3 has 14 amino acids. J was trimmed by 6 bases and V by 5 bases; bases with no gene match: 6. Germline assignment: CDR1 SQVTM and CDR2 ANQGSEA. Assay used: immunoSEQ multiplex PCR; TCRdb lists only in-frame clones, some missing. The sample has some 40,000 clones, approximately 90% seen once. The specimen was CD4+ T cells from peripheral blood mononuclear cells, collected before pregnancy. The V gene is TRBV29-1, the J gene TRBJ1-4, with 10 bases that match TRBD1. This sequence originates from a female donor with multiple sclerosis, enrolled in a pregnancy study. CDR3 in DNA: TGCAGCGTTATACCGGGACAGGGGCATGAAAAACTGTTTTTT. Translated: CSVIPGQGHEKLFF. The complete variable domain, with remaining parts taken from reference TRBV29-1 and TRBJ1-4, reads SAVISQKPSRDICQRGTSLTIQCQVDSQVTMMFWYRQQPGQSLTLIATANQGSEATYESGFVIDKFPISRPNLTFSTLTVSNMSPEDSSIYLCSVIPGQGHEKLFFGSGTQLSVL.